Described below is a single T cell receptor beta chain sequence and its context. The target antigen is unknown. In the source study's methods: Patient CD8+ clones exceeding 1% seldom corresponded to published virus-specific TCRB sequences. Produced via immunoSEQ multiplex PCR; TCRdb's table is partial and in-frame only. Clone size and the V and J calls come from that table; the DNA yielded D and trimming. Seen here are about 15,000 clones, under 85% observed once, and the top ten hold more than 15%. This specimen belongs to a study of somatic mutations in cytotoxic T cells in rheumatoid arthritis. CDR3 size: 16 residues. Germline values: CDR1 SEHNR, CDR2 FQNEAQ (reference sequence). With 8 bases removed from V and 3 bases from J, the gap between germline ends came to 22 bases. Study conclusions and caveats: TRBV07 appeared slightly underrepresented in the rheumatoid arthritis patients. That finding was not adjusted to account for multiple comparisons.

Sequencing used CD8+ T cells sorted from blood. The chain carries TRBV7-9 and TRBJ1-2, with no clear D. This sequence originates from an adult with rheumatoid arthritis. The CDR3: CASLPDGLLEHYGYTF. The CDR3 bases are TGTGCCAGCCTCCCAGATGGGCTTCTAGAACACTATGGCTACACCTTC.